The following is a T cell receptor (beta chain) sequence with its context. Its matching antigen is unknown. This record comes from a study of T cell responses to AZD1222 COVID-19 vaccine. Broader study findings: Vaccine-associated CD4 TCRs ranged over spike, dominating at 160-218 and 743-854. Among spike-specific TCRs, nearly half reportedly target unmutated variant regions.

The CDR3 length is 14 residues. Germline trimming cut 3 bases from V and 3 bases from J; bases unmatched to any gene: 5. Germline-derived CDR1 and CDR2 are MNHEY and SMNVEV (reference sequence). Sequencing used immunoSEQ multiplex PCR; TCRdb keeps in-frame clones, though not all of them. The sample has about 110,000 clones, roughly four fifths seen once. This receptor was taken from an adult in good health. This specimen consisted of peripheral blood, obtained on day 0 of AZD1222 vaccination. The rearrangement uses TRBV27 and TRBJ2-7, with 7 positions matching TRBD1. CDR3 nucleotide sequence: TGTGCCAGCAGTTTGATGGCAGGGGGCTACGAGCAGTACTTC. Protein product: CASSLMAGGYEQYF.